These 3 T cell receptor beta chains were all obtained from the same sample, sequenced in a study of blood T cell repertoires in COVID-19. Profiling relied on immunoSEQ multiplex PCR, and the TCRdb table lists in-frame clones only, not all of them. The table lists about 130,000 clones, approximately 87% of them singletons, with 2% to 2.5% in the top ten. Sample: peripheral blood. The receptors derive from a man in his 70s with active COVID-19.

V is TRBV19 and J is TRBJ2-7; weak D call: TRBD1 (6 bases). Germline-derived CDR1 and CDR2 are LNHDA and SQIVND (reference sequence). V gave up 3 bases and J gave up 3 bases, with 15 bases separating them. There are 15 residues in the CDR3. CDR3 sequence (DNA): TGTGCCAGTAGTATTTCAGGACAGTATTTCTACGAGCAGTACTTC. Translation: CASSISGQYFYEQYF. The full variable domain, in which reference TRBV19 and TRBJ2-7 provide the parts outside the CDR3, is DGGITQSPKYLFRKEGQNVTLSCEQNLNHDAMYWYRQDPGQGLRLIYYSQIVNDFQKGDIAEGYSVSREKKESFPLTVTSAQKNPTAFYLCASSISGQYFYEQYFGPGTRLTVT.

This chain connects TRBV11-2 to TRBJ2-2; 9 nucleotides match TRBD2. The CDR3 extends over 13 amino acids. Per the germline V gene, CDR1 is SGHAT and CDR2 is FQNNGV. Unmatched junction bases numbered 5, after V lost 6 bases and J lost 9 bases. CDR3 sequence: CASRISGRRELFF. CDR3 bases: TGTGCCAGCAGGATAAGCGGGAGGAGGGAGCTGTTTTTT.

The chain joins TRBV30 to TRBJ2-1, with D tentatively TRBD2 (6 bases). Deletions cut 6 bases from V and 4 bases from J, with 13 bases between. Germline CDR1 reads GTSNPN; CDR2 reads SVGIG (reference sequence). The CDR3 loop spans 13 amino acids. The CDR3 spells CACRRDHYNEQFF. CDR3 sequence (DNA): TGTGCCTGCCGGAGGGACCATTACAATGAGCAGTTCTTC.